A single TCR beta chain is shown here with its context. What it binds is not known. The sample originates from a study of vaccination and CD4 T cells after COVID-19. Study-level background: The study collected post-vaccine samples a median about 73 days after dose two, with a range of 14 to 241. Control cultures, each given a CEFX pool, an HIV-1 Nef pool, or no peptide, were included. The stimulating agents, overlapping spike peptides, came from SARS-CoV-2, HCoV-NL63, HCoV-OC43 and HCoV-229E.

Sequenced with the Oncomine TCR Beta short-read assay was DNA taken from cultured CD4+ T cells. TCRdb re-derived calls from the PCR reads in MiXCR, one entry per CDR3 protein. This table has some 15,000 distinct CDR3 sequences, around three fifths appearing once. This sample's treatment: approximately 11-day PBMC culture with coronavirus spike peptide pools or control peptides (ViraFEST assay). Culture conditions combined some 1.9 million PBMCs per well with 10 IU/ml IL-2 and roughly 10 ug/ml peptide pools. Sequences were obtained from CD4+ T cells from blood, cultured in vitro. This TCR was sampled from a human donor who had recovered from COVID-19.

Here the CDR3 reads CASSPRDGDYGYTF. The CDR3 DNA reads TGTGCCAGCTCACCCCGGGACGGTGACTATGGCTACACCTTC. The V call is TRBV18, the J call TRBJ1-2; D might be TRBD1 (5 bases). Trimming stripped 3 bases from V and 3 bases from J, with 11 bases between. The CDR3 extends over 14 amino acids. Germline-derived CDR1 and CDR2 are KGHSH and LQKENI. Full variable domain (remainder filled in from reference TRBV18 and TRBJ1-2): NAGVMQNPRHLVRRRGQEARLRCSPMKGHSHVYWYRQLPEEGLKFMVYLQKENIIDESGMPKERFSAEFPKEGPSILRIQQVVRGDSAAYFCASSPRDGDYGYTFGSGTRLTVV.